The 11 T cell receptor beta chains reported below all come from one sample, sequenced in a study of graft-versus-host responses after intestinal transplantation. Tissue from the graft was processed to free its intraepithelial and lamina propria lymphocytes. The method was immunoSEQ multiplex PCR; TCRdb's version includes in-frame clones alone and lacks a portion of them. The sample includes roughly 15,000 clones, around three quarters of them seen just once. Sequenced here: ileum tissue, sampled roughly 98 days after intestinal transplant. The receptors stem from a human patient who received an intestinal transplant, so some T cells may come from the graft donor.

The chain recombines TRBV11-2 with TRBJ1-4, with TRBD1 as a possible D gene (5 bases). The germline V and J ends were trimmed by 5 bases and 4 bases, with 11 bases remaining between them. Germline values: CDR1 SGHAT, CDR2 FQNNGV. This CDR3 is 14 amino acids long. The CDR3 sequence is CASSPRDVNEKLFF. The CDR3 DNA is TGTGCCAGCAGCCCCCGGGACGTTAATGAAAAACTGTTTTTT.

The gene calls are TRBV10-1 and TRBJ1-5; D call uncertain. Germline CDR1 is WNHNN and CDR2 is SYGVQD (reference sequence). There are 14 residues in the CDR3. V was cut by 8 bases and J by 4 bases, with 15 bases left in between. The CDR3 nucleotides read TGCGCCAGCGAGTACTCAAAGGTTAATCAGCCCCAGCATTTT. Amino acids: CASEYSKVNQPQHF.

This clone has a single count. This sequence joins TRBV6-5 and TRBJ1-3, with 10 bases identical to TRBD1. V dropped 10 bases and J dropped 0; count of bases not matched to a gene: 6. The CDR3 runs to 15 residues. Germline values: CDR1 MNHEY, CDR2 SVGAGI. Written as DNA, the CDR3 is TGTGCCAACTTTGACAGGGGGCCCTCTGGAAACACCATATATTTT. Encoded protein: CANFDRGPSGNTIYF.

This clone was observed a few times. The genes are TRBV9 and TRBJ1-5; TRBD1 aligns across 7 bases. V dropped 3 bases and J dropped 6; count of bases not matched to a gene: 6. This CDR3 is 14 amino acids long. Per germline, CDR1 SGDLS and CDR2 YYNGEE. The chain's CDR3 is CASSEGDSPQPQHF. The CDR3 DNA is TGTGCCAGCAGCGAGGGGGACAGTCCTCAGCCCCAGCATTTT. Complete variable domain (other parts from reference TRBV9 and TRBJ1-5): DSGVTQTPKHLITATGQRVTLRCSPRSGDLSVYWYQQSLDQGLQFLIQYYNGEERAKGNILERFSAQQFPDLHSELNLSSLELGDSALYFCASSEGDSPQPQHFGDGTRLSIL.

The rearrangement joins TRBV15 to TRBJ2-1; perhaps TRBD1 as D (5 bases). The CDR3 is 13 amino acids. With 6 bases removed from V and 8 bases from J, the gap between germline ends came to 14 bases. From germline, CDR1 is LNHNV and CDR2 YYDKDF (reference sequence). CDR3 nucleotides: TGTGCCACCAGGCAAACAGGTGACGATGAGCAGTTCTTC. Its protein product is CATRQTGDDEQFF.

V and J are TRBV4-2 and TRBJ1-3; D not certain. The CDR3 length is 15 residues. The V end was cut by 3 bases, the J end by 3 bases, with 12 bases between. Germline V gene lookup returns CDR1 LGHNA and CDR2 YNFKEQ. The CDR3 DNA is TGTGCCAGCAGCCATCCTTCCATCGATGGAAACACCATATATTTT. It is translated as CASSHPSIDGNTIYF.

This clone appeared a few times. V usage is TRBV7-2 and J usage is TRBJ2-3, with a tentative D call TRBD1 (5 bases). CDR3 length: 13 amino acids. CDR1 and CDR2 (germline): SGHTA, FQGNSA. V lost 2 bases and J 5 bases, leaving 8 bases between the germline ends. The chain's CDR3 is CASSLSQGDTQYF. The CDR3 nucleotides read TGTGCCAGCAGCTTATCCCAGGGAGATACGCAGTATTTT.

CDR3 sequence: CASSLVPSGRAGNEQFF. For the CDR3, the DNA is TGTGCCAGCAGCTTAGTCCCTAGCGGGAGGGCCGGGAATGAGCAGTTCTTC. V usage is TRBV7-2 and J usage is TRBJ2-1, with 12 nucleotides matching TRBD2. The V gene's germline CDR1 is SGHTA and CDR2 FQGNSA. V gave up 1 base and J gave up 7 bases; unmatched junction bases: 8. CDR3 length equals 17 residues.

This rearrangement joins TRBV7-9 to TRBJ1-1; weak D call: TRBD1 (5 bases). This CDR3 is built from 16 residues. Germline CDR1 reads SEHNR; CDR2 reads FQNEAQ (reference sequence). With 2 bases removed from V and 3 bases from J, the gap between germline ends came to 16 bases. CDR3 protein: CASSLTAGIPYTEAFF. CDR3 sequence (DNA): TGTGCCAGCAGCTTAACGGCAGGGATACCCTACACTGAAGCTTTCTTT.

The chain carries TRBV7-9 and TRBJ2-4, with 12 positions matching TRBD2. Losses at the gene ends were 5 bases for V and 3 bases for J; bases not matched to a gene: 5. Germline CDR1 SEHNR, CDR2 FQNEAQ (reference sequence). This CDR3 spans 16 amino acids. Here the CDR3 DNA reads TGTGCCAGCAGCCCTAGCGGGAGGGCCGACAAAAACATTCAGTACTTC. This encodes CASSPSGRADKNIQYF. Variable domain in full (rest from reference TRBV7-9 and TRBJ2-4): DTGVSQNPRHKITKRGQNVTFRCDPISEHNRLYWYRQTLGQGPEFLTYFQNEAQLEKSRLLSDRFSAERPKGSFSTLEIQRTEQGDSAMYLCASSPSGRADKNIQYFGAGTRLSVL.

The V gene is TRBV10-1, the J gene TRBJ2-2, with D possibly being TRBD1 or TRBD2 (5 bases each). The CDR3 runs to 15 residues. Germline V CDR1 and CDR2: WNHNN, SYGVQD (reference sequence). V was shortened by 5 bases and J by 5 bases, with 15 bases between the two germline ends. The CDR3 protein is CASSWDEPWTGELFF. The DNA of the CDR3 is TGCGCCAGCAGTTGGGACGAGCCGTGGACCGGGGAGCTGTTTTTT.